The source of this T cell receptor (beta chain) is a study of control samples from healthy donors and cancer patients (TCRdb year 2020). This clone has a single count. This clone's antigen is unknown. No much larger clone is present one base from it, and per-base qualities are unavailable. Library creation used the immunoSEQ multiplex PCR assay. This is the immuneACCESS table as TCRdb keeps it, with only in-frame sequences that have V and J called. A part of the clones is gone; compared with another copy, unresolved V genes explain less than half, and the rest is unexplained. A total of 150,000 to 200,000 clones appear in this sample, around 93% of them only once. Together, the top ten hold roughly 1.5% of the sample. V trim: 1 base; J trim: 6 bases; unmatched bases: 3. CDR1 and CDR2, looked up from the germline V gene, are SGHRS and YFSETQ. CDR3 length: 15 amino acids, cysteine to phenylalanine. Here the CDR3 DNA is all that survives: 45 bases in frame from base 1.

The chain is encoded by TRBV5-1 joined to TRBJ2-3; 12 junctional bases match TRBD2. The sample taken for sequencing was blood. The TCR comes from a man aged 18 to 29 in good health. The nucleotide sequence reads as follows: TGCGCCAGCAGCTTGCCCCTAGCGGGGGGGGATACGCAGTATTTT. It encodes CASSLPLAGGDTQYF.